This T cell receptor beta chain was documented in a study of ipilimumab plus nivolumab after autologous stem cell transplantation. In the study overall: Median doses per patient: 4 or 5 ipilimumab, about 8 nivolumab.

This clone is labeled medium-sized. Checkpoint therapy with ipilimumab 1 mg/kg began 14 to 28 days after transplant. Dosing: nivolumab 3 mg/kg IV, weeks 1, 4, 7, 10, then every two weeks to week 26. Germline V gives CDR1 SGHAT, CDR2 FQNNGV. Trimming took 0 bases from V and 4 from J, leaving 9 bases between them. The CDR3 has 14 residues. Sequencing was performed with immunoSEQ multiplex PCR; in TCRdb, only in-frame clones are kept and a portion is missing. The profile covers 13,000 to 15,000 clones, with around 74% appearing a single time and over 9.5% taken by the ten largest. The TCR sequence derives from a male donor with primary mediastinal lymphoma. The sample here was PBMCs, taken in a trial of ipilimumab plus nivolumab as post-transplant consolidation. The V call is TRBV11-2, the J call TRBJ1-1; D ambiguous. The chain's CDR3 is CASSLDKMGTEAFF. CDR3 DNA sequence: TGTGCCAGCAGCTTAGATAAAATGGGCACTGAAGCTTTCTTT. Full variable domain (remainder filled in from reference TRBV11-2 and TRBJ1-1): EAGVAQSPRYKIIEKRQSVAFWCNPISGHATLYWYQQILGQGPKLLIQFQNNGVVDDSQLPKDRFSAERLKGVDSTLKIQPAKLEDSAVYLCASSLDKMGTEAFFGQGTRLTVV.